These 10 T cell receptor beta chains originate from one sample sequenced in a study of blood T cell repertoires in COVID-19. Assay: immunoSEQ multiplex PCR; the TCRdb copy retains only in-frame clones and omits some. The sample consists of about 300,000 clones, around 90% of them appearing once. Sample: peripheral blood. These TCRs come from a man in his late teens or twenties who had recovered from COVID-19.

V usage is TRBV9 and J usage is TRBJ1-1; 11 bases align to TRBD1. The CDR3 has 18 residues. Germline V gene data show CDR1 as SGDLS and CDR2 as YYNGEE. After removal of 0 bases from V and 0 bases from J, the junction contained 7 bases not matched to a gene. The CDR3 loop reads CASSVEIGQGALNTEAFF. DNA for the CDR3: TGTGCCAGCAGCGTAGAAATCGGACAGGGGGCTTTGAACACTGAAGCTTTCTTT.

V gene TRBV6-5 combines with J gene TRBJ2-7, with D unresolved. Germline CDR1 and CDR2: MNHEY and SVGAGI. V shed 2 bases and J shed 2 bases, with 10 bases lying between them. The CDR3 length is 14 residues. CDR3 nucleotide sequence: TGTGCCAGCAGTTACAGGAGCCCAACCTACGAGCAGTACTTC. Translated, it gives CASSYRSPTYEQYF.

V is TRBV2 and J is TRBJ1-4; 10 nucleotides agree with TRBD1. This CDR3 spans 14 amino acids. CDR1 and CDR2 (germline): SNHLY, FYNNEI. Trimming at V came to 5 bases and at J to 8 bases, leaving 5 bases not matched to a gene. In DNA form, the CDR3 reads TGTGCCAGCAGTCGGGACAGGGGACGCGAAAAACTGTTTTTT. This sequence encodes CASSRDRGREKLFF.

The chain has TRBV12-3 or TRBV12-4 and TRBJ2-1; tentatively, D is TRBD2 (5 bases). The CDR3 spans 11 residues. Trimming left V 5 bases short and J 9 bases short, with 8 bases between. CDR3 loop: CASSRTVEQFF. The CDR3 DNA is TGTGCCAGCAGTAGGACTGTTGAGCAGTTCTTC.

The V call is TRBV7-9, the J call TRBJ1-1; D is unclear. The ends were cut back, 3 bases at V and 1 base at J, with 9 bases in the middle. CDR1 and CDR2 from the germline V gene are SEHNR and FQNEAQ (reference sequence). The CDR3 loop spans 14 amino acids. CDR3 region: CASSLSYGNTEAFF. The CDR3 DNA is TGTGCCAGCAGCTTGAGTTATGGGAACACTGAAGCTTTCTTT.

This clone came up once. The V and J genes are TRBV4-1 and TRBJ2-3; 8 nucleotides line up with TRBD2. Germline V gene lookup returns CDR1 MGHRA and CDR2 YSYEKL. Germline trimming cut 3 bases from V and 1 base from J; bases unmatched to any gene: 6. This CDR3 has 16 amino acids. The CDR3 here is CASSQGARGGTDTQYF. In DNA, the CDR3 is TGCGCCAGCAGCCAGGGGGCGCGGGGGGGCACAGATACGCAGTATTTT.

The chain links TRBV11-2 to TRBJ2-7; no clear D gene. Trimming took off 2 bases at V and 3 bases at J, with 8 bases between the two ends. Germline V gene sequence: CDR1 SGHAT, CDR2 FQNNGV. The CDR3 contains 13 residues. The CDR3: CASSLTNGYEQYF. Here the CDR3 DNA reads TGTGCCAGCAGCTTAACTAACGGCTACGAGCAGTACTTC.

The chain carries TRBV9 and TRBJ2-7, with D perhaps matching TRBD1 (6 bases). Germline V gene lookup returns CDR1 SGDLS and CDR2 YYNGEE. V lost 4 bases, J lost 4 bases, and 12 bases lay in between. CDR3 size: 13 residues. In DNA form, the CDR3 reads TGTGCCAGCAGCACCCAGACAGGTTACGAGCAGTACTTC. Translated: CASSTQTGYEQYF.

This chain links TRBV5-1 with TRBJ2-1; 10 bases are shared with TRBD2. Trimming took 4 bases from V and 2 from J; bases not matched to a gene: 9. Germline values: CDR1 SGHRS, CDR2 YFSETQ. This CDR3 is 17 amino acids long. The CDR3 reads CASSNAGLAETYNEQFF. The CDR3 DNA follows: TGCGCCAGCAGCAACGCCGGACTAGCGGAAACCTACAATGAGCAGTTCTTC. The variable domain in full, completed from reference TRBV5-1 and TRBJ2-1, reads KAGVTQTPRYLIKTRGQQVTLSCSPISGHRSVSWYQQTPGQGLQFLFEYFSETQRNKGNFPGRFSGRQFSNSRSEMNVSTLELGDSALYLCASSNAGLAETYNEQFFGPGTRLTVL.

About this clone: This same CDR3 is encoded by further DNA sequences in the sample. The CDR3 bases are TGTGCCAGCAGCCCGGCAGGGTACCAGCCCCAGCATTTT. Amino acid sequence: CASSPAGYQPQHF. The rearrangement uses TRBV6-5 and TRBJ1-5; maybe TRBD1 (5 bases). CDR1 MNHEY and CDR2 SVGAGI come from the germline V gene. The CDR3 is 13 amino acids. With 6 bases removed from V and 7 bases from J, the gap between germline ends came to 13 bases.